Below are 10 T cell receptor beta chains sequenced from a single sample in a study of shared clonotypes between healthy human individuals. Naive CD8 populations comprised CD45RO-negative cells positively selected for CCR7, excluding terminally differentiated effector memory CD45RA+ cells. Sequencing used immunoSEQ multiplex PCR; TCRdb keeps in-frame clones, though not all of them. The table has fewer than 1 million clones, roughly 96% seen once; the top ten hold about 0.22%. The material sequenced was naive CD8+ T cells sorted from blood. The receptors stem from a man aged 25-45 years in good health.

This chain joins TRBV27 and TRBJ1-2; 7 bases are a match to TRBD1. This CDR3 is 14 amino acids long. Germline V CDR1 and CDR2: MNHEY, SMNVEV (reference sequence). With V trimmed by 10 bases and J by 0 bases, 8 bases remained unmatched. CDR3 sequence reads: CATAGGQPNYGYTF. The CDR3 region has the DNA TGTGCCACAGCCGGGGGACAGCCTAACTATGGCTACACCTTC.

The gene calls are TRBV28 and TRBJ2-7, with TRBD2 identical over 7 bases. The CDR3 has 13 residues. The ends lost 4 bases at V and 3 bases at J; junction bases unmatched: 3. Germline CDR1 and CDR2: MDHEN and SYDVKM. DNA for the CDR3: TGTGCCAGCAGTTGGGGGGGAGGCTACGAGCAGTACTTC. Residues: CASSWGGGYEQYF. Drawing the rest from reference TRBV28 and TRBJ2-7, the complete variable domain is DVKVTQSSRYLVKRTGEKVFLECVQDMDHENMFWYRQDPGLGLRLIYFSYDVKMKEKGDIPEGYSVSREKKERFSLILESASTNQTSMYLCASSWGGGYEQYFGPGTRLTVT.

The chain has TRBV27 and TRBJ1-2; possible D gene TRBD1, 5 bases. V was clipped by 8 bases and J by 7 bases, with 20 bases between them. The CDR3 totals 14 residues. Germline V gene data show CDR1 as MNHEY and CDR2 as SMNVEV (reference sequence). The CDR3 region is CASGGTAAPGGYTF. In DNA form, the CDR3 reads TGTGCCAGCGGCGGGACGGCGGCTCCGGGTGGCTACACCTTC.

The V gene is TRBV4-3, the J gene TRBJ2-1; D gene ambiguous. CDR3 length: 13 amino acids. V shed 2 bases and J shed 3 bases, with 5 bases lying between them. Germline CDR1 and CDR2: LGHNA and YSLEER. The CDR3 reads CASSQNSYNEQFF. The CDR3 coding sequence is TGCGCCAGCAGCCAAAATAGCTACAATGAGCAGTTCTTC.

V is TRBV6-5 and J is TRBJ1-1; perhaps TRBD1 as D (5 bases). This CDR3 spans 14 amino acids. Germline V gene sequence: CDR1 MNHEY, CDR2 SVGAGI. V lost 3 bases, J lost 1 base, and 9 bases lay in between. The CDR3 here is CASSYDSRNTEAFF. In DNA, the CDR3 is TGTGCCAGCAGTTATGACAGCAGGAACACTGAAGCTTTCTTT.

This clone showed up just once. The gene calls are TRBV7-9 and TRBJ2-1, with 8 bases identical to TRBD2. V was pared by 5 bases and J by 10 bases, with 4 bases of the junction left unmatched. Germline lookup yields CDR1 SEHNR and CDR2 FQNEAQ (reference sequence). The CDR3 totals 12 residues. The CDR3 here is CASSKGLAEQFF. CDR3 nucleotides: TGTGCCAGCAGCAAAGGACTAGCAGAGCAGTTCTTC.

V is TRBV7-9 and J is TRBJ1-1; D is unclear. Trimming removed 4 bases from V and 3 bases from J, with 18 bases in between. Germline V gives CDR1 SEHNR, CDR2 FQNEAQ (reference sequence). The CDR3 is 16 residues long. DNA for the CDR3: TGTGCCAGCAGCTCCCAAGATGGGCGCGGACACACTGAAGCTTTCTTT. Encoded protein: CASSSQDGRGHTEAFF.

Concerning this clone: Additional DNA sequences in this sample encode the identical CDR3. J is TRBJ2-7 and V is TRBV7-9, with D unresolved. The germline gives CDR1 SEHNR, CDR2 FQNEAQ (reference sequence). V lost 5 bases, J lost 1 base, and 6 bases lay in between. CDR3 length: 12 amino acids. For the CDR3, the DNA is TGTGCCAGCAGCCTACAATCCTACGAGCAGTACTTC. Translation gives CASSLQSYEQYF.

This rearrangement joins TRBV2 to TRBJ2-7; tentative D call: TRBD2 (5 bases). The germline CDR1 and CDR2 sequences are SNHLY and FYNNEI. This CDR3 is 11 amino acids long. Trimming shortened V by 9 bases and J by 5 bases, and 11 bases separated the two germline ends. The CDR3 DNA follows: TGTGCCAGTTCAGGAGGTGACGAGCAGTACTTC. It encodes CASSGGDEQYF.

The V call is TRBV25-1, the J call TRBJ2-5; no clear D gene. The CDR3 is made up of 14 amino acids. V was cut by 4 bases and J by 5 bases, with 14 bases left in between. Germline assignment: CDR1 MGHDK and CDR2 SYGVNS. DNA for the CDR3: TGTGCCAGCAGTGCCGGGTCCCAGGCTGAGACCCAGTACTTC. Amino acid sequence: CASSAGSQAETQYF.